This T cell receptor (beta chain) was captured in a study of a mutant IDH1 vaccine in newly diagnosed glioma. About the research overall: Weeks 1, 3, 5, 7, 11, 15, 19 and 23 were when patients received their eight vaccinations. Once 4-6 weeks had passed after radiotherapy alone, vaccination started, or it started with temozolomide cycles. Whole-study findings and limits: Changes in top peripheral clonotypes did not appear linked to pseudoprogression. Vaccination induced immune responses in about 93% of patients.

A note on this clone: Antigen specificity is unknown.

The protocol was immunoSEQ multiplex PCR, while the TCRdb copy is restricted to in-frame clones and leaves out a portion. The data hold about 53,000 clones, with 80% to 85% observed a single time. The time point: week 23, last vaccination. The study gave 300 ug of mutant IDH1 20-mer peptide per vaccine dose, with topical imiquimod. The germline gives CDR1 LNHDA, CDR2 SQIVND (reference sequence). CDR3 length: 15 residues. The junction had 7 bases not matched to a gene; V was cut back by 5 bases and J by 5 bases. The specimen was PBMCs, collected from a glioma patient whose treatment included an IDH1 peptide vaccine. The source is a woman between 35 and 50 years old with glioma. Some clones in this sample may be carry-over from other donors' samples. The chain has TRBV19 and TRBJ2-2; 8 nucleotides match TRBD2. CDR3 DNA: TGTGCCAGTAGTCGGGGGGGCCGGTTAACCGGGGAGCTGTTTTTT. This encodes CASSRGGRLTGELFF.